What follows are 29 T cell receptor beta chains derived from one specimen sequenced in a study of cytotoxic CD8 clonotypes in ibrutinib-treated CLL. Profiled with immunoSEQ multiplex PCR; TCRdb holds only in-frame clones, not every one. The table records around 40,000 clones, about three quarters of them present only once. Sequenced here: PBMCs, sampled at disease progression, from a patient treated with ibrutinib. These receptors originate from a human donor with chronic lymphocytic leukemia.

This chain connects TRBV6-5 to TRBJ2-3; D ambiguous. With 7 bases removed from V and 3 bases from J, the gap between germline ends came to 17 bases. Germline CDR1 reads MNHEY; CDR2 reads SVGAGI. This CDR3 spans 15 amino acids. CDR3 DNA: TGTGCCAGCAACAGAGACGGCATGGGGACAGATACGCAGTATTTT. It specifies CASNRDGMGTDTQYF.

V is TRBV10-2 and J is TRBJ2-5; D is undetermined. This CDR3 spans 12 amino acids. Per the germline V gene, CDR1 is WSHSY and CDR2 is SAAADI. V dropped 2 bases and J dropped 10 bases, with 11 bases sitting between them. The CDR3 DNA follows: TGCGCCAGCAGTGAGACTGCACTGGACCAGTACTTC. As protein: CASSETALDQYF.

This chain joins TRBV15 and TRBJ2-1; D gene unclear. The V and J ends lost 0 bases and 6 bases respectively, with 12 bases between them. Germline values: CDR1 LNHNV, CDR2 YYDKDF (reference sequence). CDR3 length: 15 amino acids. The CDR3: CATSRDRRISNEQFF. DNA of the CDR3: TGTGCCACCAGCAGAGACCGACGAATATCCAATGAGCAGTTCTTC.

CDR3 loop: CASSLRDWAYEQYF. As DNA, the CDR3 is TGCGCCAGCAGCCTCCGGGACTGGGCCTACGAGCAGTACTTC. The chain recombines TRBV4-1 with TRBJ2-7; a weak D match, TRBD2 (6 bases). Trimming shortened V by 4 bases and J by 2 bases, and 12 bases separated the two germline ends. This CDR3 is 14 amino acids long. Germline V CDR1 and CDR2: MGHRA, YSYEKL.

The table lists this clone with a few counts. The V call is TRBV30, the J call TRBJ1-3; D is uncertain. Germline V lookup: CDR1 GTSNPN, CDR2 SVGIG (reference sequence). This CDR3 comprises 13 residues. Trimming shortened V by 3 bases and J by 0 bases, and 6 bases separated the two germline ends. The CDR3 sequence: CAWRISSGNTIYF. CDR3 in DNA: TGTGCCTGGAGGATCTCCTCTGGAAACACCATATATTTT.

The rearrangement joins TRBV6-1 to TRBJ2-4; no clear D gene. The V gene's germline CDR1 is MNHNS and CDR2 SASEGT. V gave up 10 bases and J gave up 6 bases, with 10 bases separating them. The CDR3 is made up of 11 amino acids. CDR3: CAILVLNIQYF. The CDR3 region has the DNA TGTGCCATCCTGGTTTTAAACATTCAGTACTTC.

The chain recombines TRBV5-1 with TRBJ2-7; D remains unclear. The germline V and J ends were trimmed by 0 bases and 7 bases, with 20 bases remaining between them. This CDR3 has 16 amino acids. Germline lookup yields CDR1 SGHRS and CDR2 YFSETQ. In nucleotides, the CDR3 is TGCGCCAGCAGCTTGGATATCCAGCCTCCCCCTCGAGAGCAGTACTTC. Amino acids: CASSLDIQPPPREQYF.

The count of this clone is one. The CDR3 region has the DNA TGTGCCAGCAGCGTATTGGGGGGAGGTAATTCACCCCTCCACTTT. It codes for CASSVLGGGNSPLHF. This chain connects TRBV9 to TRBJ1-6, with a possible D match to TRBD1 (5 bases). Trimming left V 1 base short and J 6 bases short, with 11 bases between. Germline CDR1 and CDR2: SGDLS and YYNGEE. The CDR3 contains 15 residues. Full variable domain (outside the CDR3, taken from reference TRBV9 and TRBJ1-6): DSGVTQTPKHLITATGQRVTLRCSPRSGDLSVYWYQQSLDQGLQFLIQYYNGEERAKGNILERFSAQQFPDLHSELNLSSLELGDSALYFCASSVLGGGNSPLHFGNGTRLTVT.

CDR3 residues: CASSLVGGKRETQYF. In DNA, the CDR3 is TGTGCCAGCAGCTTAGTCGGGGGGAAGAGGGAGACCCAGTACTTC. The chain couples TRBV7-8 to TRBJ2-5, with 7 bases that match TRBD2. There are 15 residues in the CDR3. Germline V lookup: CDR1 SGHVS, CDR2 FQNEAQ. V lost 1 base to trimming and J lost 5 bases; unmatched junction nucleotides: 7.

The chain joins TRBV11-2 to TRBJ1-1; a possible D gene is TRBD1 (5 bases). Germline lookup yields CDR1 SGHAT and CDR2 FQNNGV. This CDR3 contains 14 residues. The V end lost 8 bases, the J end lost 4 bases, and 17 bases lay between the germline ends. CDR3 residues: CASGPGTLVTEAFF. The CDR3, as DNA: TGTGCCAGCGGCCCCGGGACGTTAGTCACTGAAGCTTTCTTT.

This clone appeared a few times. The chain combines TRBV28 with TRBJ2-3; D may match TRBD1 or TRBD2 (5 bases each). The CDR3 consists of 13 residues. Between the trimmed V and J ends, which lost 2 bases and 7 bases, there was a span of 10 bases. CDR1 and CDR2 (germline): MDHEN, SYDVKM. CDR3 coding DNA: TGTGCCAGCAGTTTACGGGGCCCTTATACGCAGTATTTT. This gives the protein CASSLRGPYTQYF. The complete variable domain, with remaining parts taken from reference TRBV28 and TRBJ2-3, reads DVKVTQSSRYLVKRTGEKVFLECVQDMDHENMFWYRQDPGLGLRLIYFSYDVKMKEKGDIPEGYSVSREKKERFSLILESASTNQTSMYLCASSLRGPYTQYFGPGTRLTVL.

The chain has TRBV12-1 and TRBJ2-7; TRBD1 is the table's D call and was not checked against the DNA. TRBV12-1 is labeled a pseudogene. The CDR3 is 15 residues long. CDR3 loop: CASSFSPGDGYEQYF. In DNA form, the CDR3 reads TGTGCCAGCAGCTTTTCCCCAGGGGATGGCTACGAGCAGTACTTC.

The chain's CDR3 is CASSDWQMNTEAFF. The CDR3 region has the DNA TGTGCCAGCAGTGACTGGCAGATGAACACTGAAGCTTTCTTT. The chain links TRBV2 to TRBJ1-1; D unresolved. The V gene's germline CDR1 is SNHLY and CDR2 FYNNEI. The V end lost 3 bases, the J end lost 0 bases, and 8 bases lay between the germline ends. CDR3 length equals 14 residues.

V gene TRBV15 combines with J gene TRBJ1-1, with a tentative D call TRBD1 (6 bases). The V and J ends lost 0 bases and 11 bases respectively, with 13 bases between them. The length of the CDR3 is 13 residues. The germline V gene has CDR1 LNHNV and CDR2 YYDKDF (reference sequence). The CDR3 DNA reads TGTGCCACCAGCAGAGATTCCAGCCAGGGGGCTTTCTTT. Translating gives CATSRDSSQGAFF.

This rearrangement joins TRBV5-1 to TRBJ2-7, with 7 bases fitting TRBD2. With 3 bases clipped from V and 9 bases from J, the junction kept 9 bases outside the gene matches. Germline CDR1 is SGHRS and CDR2 is YFSETQ. There are 13 residues in the CDR3. CDR3 region: CASSWGEGTGQYF. The CDR3 nucleotides read TGCGCCAGCAGCTGGGGGGAGGGCACAGGGCAGTACTTC.

This clone was observed a handful of times. This chain uses TRBV28 with TRBJ2-2; 7 bases line up with TRBD1. In germline, CDR1 is MDHEN, CDR2 SYDVKM. The junction had 9 bases not matched to a gene; V was cut back by 6 bases and J by 5 bases. The CDR3 covers 15 residues. The CDR3 is CASRQQGKRTGELFF. The CDR3 DNA follows: TGTGCCAGCAGACAACAGGGGAAGCGGACCGGGGAGCTGTTTTTT.

This chain connects TRBV30 to TRBJ2-5, with 11 bases identical to TRBD2. V lost 2 bases and J lost 1; bases outside the gene matches: 6. CDR1 and CDR2 (germline): GTSNPN, SVGIG (reference sequence). This CDR3 region has 16 residues. CDR3 sequence: CAWSPRTSGFQETQYF. The CDR3 bases are TGTGCCTGGAGTCCCAGGACTAGCGGGTTCCAAGAGACCCAGTACTTC.

The rearrangement links TRBV25-1 to TRBJ2-4, with D perhaps assigned TRBD1 or TRBD2 (5 bases each). The V gene's germline CDR1 is MGHDK and CDR2 SYGVNS. This CDR3 contains 14 residues. The ends were cut back, 5 bases at V and 1 base at J, with 9 bases in the middle. CDR3 nucleotide sequence: TGTGCCAGCAGTAGTGAGGGGGCCAAAAACATTCAGTACTTC. Amino acid sequence: CASSSEGAKNIQYF.

This clone has a handful of counts. The chain couples TRBV18 to TRBJ1-2, with TRBD1 identical over 7 bases. With V trimmed by 2 bases and J by 3 bases, 3 bases remained unmatched. The CDR3 totals 14 residues. In germline, CDR1 is KGHSH, CDR2 LQKENI. The CDR3 sequence: CASSPGGGDYGYTF. As DNA, the CDR3 is TGTGCCAGCTCACCAGGAGGGGGCGACTATGGCTACACCTTC.

The chain employs TRBV7-9 and TRBJ2-1; D could derive from TRBD1 or TRBD2 (6 bases each). This CDR3 spans 15 amino acids. Germline V gene data show CDR1 as SEHNR and CDR2 as FQNEAQ (reference sequence). The ends were cut back, 5 bases at V and 6 bases at J, with 17 bases in the middle. The CDR3 loop is CASSQVGGISNEQFF. CDR3 in DNA: TGTGCCAGCAGCCAGGTCGGGGGCATAAGCAATGAGCAGTTCTTC.

This chain uses TRBV5-4 with TRBJ2-7; D not certain. V was trimmed by 0 bases and J by 3 bases, leaving 1 base between them. Germline V gene lookup returns CDR1 SGHNT and CDR2 YYREEE (reference sequence). The CDR3 contains 11 residues. In nucleotides, the CDR3 is TGTGCCAGCAGCTTGGACTACGAGCAGTACTTC. Its translation: CASSLDYEQYF.

Only one count was recorded for this clone. The V and J genes are TRBV30 and TRBJ1-4; D not resolved. The V end lost 3 bases, the J end lost 6 bases, and 5 bases lay between the germline ends. Germline V gene sequence: CDR1 GTSNPN, CDR2 SVGIG (reference sequence). CDR3 length: 11 residues. In nucleotides, the CDR3 is TGTGCCTGGAGCGCCTATGAAAAACTGTTTTTT. Protein sequence: CAWSAYEKLFF.

The V and J genes are TRBV4-1 and TRBJ1-2; 9 bases are a match to TRBD1. CDR1 MGHRA and CDR2 YSYEKL come from the germline V gene. V shed 4 bases and J 8 bases; nucleotides not matched to a gene: 11. CDR3 size: 15 residues. CDR3 coding DNA: TGCGCCAGCAGCCGCCAACGGGACAGGGCTGAAGGCTACACCTTC. This codes for CASSRQRDRAEGYTF.

The genes are TRBV7-8 and TRBJ2-3; D is ambiguous. Germline assignment: CDR1 SGHVS and CDR2 FQNEAQ. CDR3 size: 14 residues. Between the trimmed V and J ends, which lost 1 base and 6 bases, there was a span of 11 bases. In DNA, the CDR3 is TGTGCCAGCAGCTTAGTTATTTTTGCGGATACGCAGTATTTT. Its protein product is CASSLVIFADTQYF.

V is TRBV6-6 and J is TRBJ2-1; D call uncertain. Trimming left V 0 bases short and J 6 bases short, with 6 bases between. The germline V gene encodes CDR1 MNHNY and CDR2 SVGAGI (reference sequence). The length of the CDR3 is 13 residues. This chain's CDR3 is CASSYSERNEQFF. The CDR3 DNA reads TGTGCCAGCAGTTACTCGGAGCGCAATGAGCAGTTCTTC.

The chain employs TRBV7-9 and TRBJ2-7; D not resolved. The V end was cut by 6 bases, the J end by 4 bases, with 13 bases between. The CDR3 runs to 13 residues. Germline V lookup: CDR1 SEHNR, CDR2 FQNEAQ (reference sequence). The CDR3 here is CASRDGLAYEQYF. CDR3 DNA: TGTGCCAGCAGGGACGGCCTGGCTTACGAGCAGTACTTC. Supplemented by reference TRBV7-9 and TRBJ2-7, the full variable domain reads DTGVSQNPRHKITKRGQNVTFRCDPISEHNRLYWYRQTLGQGPEFLTYFQNEAQLEKSRLLSDRFSAERPKGSFSTLEIQRTEQGDSAMYLCASRDGLAYEQYFGPGTRLTVT.

The chain links TRBV2 to TRBJ2-1, with D possibly matching TRBD2 (6 bases). V was pared by 2 bases and J by 14 bases, with 13 bases between. This CDR3 spans 12 amino acids. The V gene's germline CDR1 is SNHLY and CDR2 FYNNEI. The CDR3 bases are TGTGCCAGCAGTGAACGGCGGGACTCGAAGTTCTTC. Its translation is CASSERRDSKFF.

The chain uses TRBV2 and TRBJ2-1, with TRBD2 matching 11 bases. The CDR3 is 17 residues long. V gave up 4 bases and J gave up 0 bases; unmatched junction bases: 5. Germline CDR1 is SNHLY and CDR2 is FYNNEI. The CDR3 DNA is TGTGCCAGCAGTGCCAGACTAGCGGGAAGCTCCTACAATGAGCAGTTCTTC. Translating gives CASSARLAGSSYNEQFF.

J is TRBJ1-5 and V is TRBV10-3; D remains ambiguous. V lost 3 bases and J 1 base, leaving 7 bases between the germline ends. This CDR3 has 14 residues. Germline values: CDR1 ENHRY, CDR2 SYGVKD. As DNA, the CDR3 is TGTGCCATCAGTGACACCAAGAGCAATCAGCCCCAGCATTTT. Its translation is CAISDTKSNQPQHF.